A selection of T cell receptor beta chains follows, all from one sample in a study of regulatory T cells in long-lasting Graves disease. TCRdb ran MiXCR on the multiplex PCR reads and lists one entry per CDR3 protein. Counted here are approximately 400,000 distinct CDR3 sequences, approximately 15% occurring once; the ten biggest clones make up under 9%. These records were also assigned to another study, of T cells in Graves' hyperthyroidism and ophthalmopathy.

Sequenced material: peripheral blood mononuclear cells (PBMCs), taken at new diagnosis, from a patient treated with antithyroid drugs. Receptors were obtained from a woman in her forties with Graves disease. CDR3s include the opening cysteine and the closing phenylalanine or tryptophan. The D gene is left open where the match is weak. Clone size, where shown, is once, few, many, or a class for clones that have expanded.

clone_size,d_call,v_call,j_call,cdr3_nt,cdr3_aa
once,TRBD1,TRBV18,TRBJ1-6,TGTGCCAGCTCAAGGGGACAGGGGAATAATTCACCCCTCCACTTT,CASSRGQGNNSPLHF
many,.,TRBV11-3,TRBJ1-1,TGTGCCAGCAGCTTTAGTCGGGCGAAACCCACTGAAGCTTTCTTT,CASSFSRAKPTEAFF
many,.,TRBV12-3/TRBV12-4,TRBJ1-5,TGTGCCAGCAGTTTTGGCAGTAGGGTCAATCAGCCCCAGCATTTT,CASSFGSRVNQPQHF
many,TRBD2,TRBV28,TRBJ2-5,TGTGCCAGCAGCCAGGGGACTAGCGGGTTCCAAGAGACCCAGTACTTC,CASSQGTSGFQETQYF
many,.,TRBV11-3,TRBJ2-7,TGTGCCAGCAGCTTAGGGGTCGAGCAGTACTTC,CASSLGVEQYF
.,.,TRBV6-2/TRBV6-3,TRBJ2-1,TGTGCCAGCAGTTACCCGACTAGAAATTACAATGAGCAGTTCTTC,CASSYPTRNYNEQFF
.,TRBD2,TRBV12-3/TRBV12-4,TRBJ2-3,TGTGCCAGCAGTTTGACTAGCGGGAGCCTGGGAGATACGCAGTATTTT,CASSLTSGSLGDTQYF
few,TRBD2,TRBV11-2,TRBJ2-2,TGTGCCAGCAGGCCACTTAGCGGGAGGCATACCGGGGAGCTGTTTTTT,CASRPLSGRHTGELFF
many,TRBD2,TRBV7-2,TRBJ2-3,TGTGCCAGCAGCTTAGGACTAGCGGGTAGCACAGATACGCAGTATTTT,CASSLGLAGSTDTQYF
many,.,TRBV28,TRBJ1-3,TGTGCCAGCAGCGTTTACACAGGGTCTGGAAACACCATATATTTT,CASSVYTGSGNTIYF
.,.,TRBV28,TRBJ2-2,TGTGCCAGCAGTTTAATTGGAAGATCTGGCTTTGGGGAGCTGTTTTTT,CASSLIGRSGFGELFF
.,.,TRBV19,TRBJ1-5,TGTGCCAGTAGTACCCGACATACAGGGTTCGGTCAGCCCCAGCATTTT,CASSTRHTGFGQPQHF
many,TRBD2,TRBV29-1,TRBJ2-5,TGCAGCGTTGACAACTCGGGGGGGGCAAAGACCCAGTACTTC,CSVDNSGGAKTQYF
many,TRBD1,TRBV11-2,TRBJ2-7,TGTGCCAGCAGCATTGGACAGGGCGGGGAGCAGTACTTC,CASSIGQGGEQYF
many,TRBD1,TRBV28,TRBJ1-1,TGTGCCAGCAGCCTTACCGGGACAGGGGGTTCGGCTTTCTTT,CASSLTGTGGSAFF
.,.,TRBV27,TRBJ2-7,TGTGCCAGCAGTTTAGTTGGGGAAGGACTCTACGAGCAGTACTTC,CASSLVGEGLYEQYF
few,TRBD2,TRBV6-1,TRBJ2-3,TGTGCCAGCAGTGAAAGGCCGGAGATTAGCGGGAGAATGGATTTT,CASSERPEISGRMDF
many,TRBD1,TRBV11-1,TRBJ2-7,TGTGCCAGCAGCTTAGTTCGGACAGGGCTGAACTACGAGCAGTACTTC,CASSLVRTGLNYEQYF
many,.,TRBV2,TRBJ2-2,TGTGCCAGCAGTTTTGTGGGCCTTAACACCGGGGAGCTGTTTTTT,CASSFVGLNTGELFF
.,TRBD2,TRBV20-1,TRBJ2-5,TGCAGTGCTATAGCGGGAGGTGTAGGAGGGACCCAGTACTTC,CSAIAGGVGGTQYF
few,TRBD2,TRBV20-1,TRBJ2-1,TGCAGTGCTAGAGAACGTCTAGCGGGAGCCTACAATGAGCAGTTCTTC,CSARERLAGAYNEQFF
many,.,TRBV29-1,TRBJ2-1,TGCAGCGTTGAAGCCGATCCTGTGAGGGTGGGCGATGAGCAGTTCTTC,CSVEADPVRVGDEQFF
many,TRBD1,TRBV2,TRBJ2-5,TGTGCCAGCAGCCTGACAGGGGCCGGAGAGACCCAGTACTTC,CASSLTGAGETQYF
many,.,TRBV18,TRBJ1-1,TGTGCCAGCTCACTTAACAAGAACACTGAAGCTTTCTTT,CASSLNKNTEAFF
few,.,TRBV7-9,TRBJ1-1,TGTGCCAGCAGCTTAGAGCAGGGTTCTGAAGCTTTCTTT,CASSLEQGSEAFF
.,.,TRBV18,TRBJ2-2,TGTGCCAGCTCACCACGGGAAGCCGGGGAGCTGTTTTTT,CASSPREAGELFF
few,.,TRBV7-8,TRBJ1-5,TGTGCCAGCAGCTCCGGACGGTTCTCTAATCAGCCCCAGCATTTT,CASSSGRFSNQPQHF
many,.,TRBV2,TRBJ2-3,TGTGCCAGCAGAGAGGACGGGAGTTTGGATACGCAGTATTTT,CASREDGSLDTQYF
few,.,TRBV4-3,TRBJ2-1,TGCGCCAGCAGCCAAGATCGGCAGGGCCCCTACAATGAGCAGTTCTTC,CASSQDRQGPYNEQFF
many,.,TRBV5-1,TRBJ2-7,TGCGCCAGCAGCCCAGGGACCACCTACGAGCAGTACTTC,CASSPGTTYEQYF
many,TRBD2,TRBV5-1,TRBJ2-3,TGCGCCAGCAGCTGGGGGGGACTAGCGGGAGAGGAGGACACAGATACGCAGTATTTT,CASSWGGLAGEEDTDTQYF
.,.,TRBV7-3,TRBJ2-3,TGTGCCAGCAGCTCCCAACTGGGGGCGATCGCTACTAGCACAGATACGCAGTATTTT,CASSSQLGAIATSTDTQYF
.,.,TRBV7-8,TRBJ2-1,TGTGCCACCTCCCCACGGAGGGGACCTACCTACAATGAGCAGTTCTTC,CATSPRRGPTYNEQFF
many,.,TRBV11-2,TRBJ1-5,TGTGCCAGCAGCTTAGGCCAGGGGAACAGCGGGCCCCAGCATTTT,CASSLGQGNSGPQHF
few,.,TRBV13,TRBJ2-7,TGTGCCAGCAGCTTCAGGGAATCGGTCGAGCAGTACTTC,CASSFRESVEQYF
.,TRBD1,TRBV19,TRBJ2-7,TGTGCCAGTCGAGACTTGCAGGGGGACGAGCAGTACTTC,CASRDLQGDEQYF
few,TRBD1,TRBV29-1,TRBJ2-2,TGCAGCTACAGGGGTGTGGGCACCGGGGAGCTGTTTTTT,CSYRGVGTGELFF
many,TRBD1,TRBV15,TRBJ1-2,TGTGCCACCGGACAGGAGTGGAACTATGGCTACACCTTC,CATGQEWNYGYTF
many,.,TRBV7-9,TRBJ2-1,TGTGCCAGCAGCGAGACAGGCCAAGCCAATGAGGGGCAGTTCTTC,CASSETGQANEGQFF
many,TRBD1,TRBV6-1,TRBJ2-2,TGTGCCAGCGGACAGGATGACACCGGGGAGCTGTTTTTT,CASGQDDTGELFF
few,TRBD2,TRBV24-1,TRBJ2-3,TGTGCCACCAAAGCGGGAAGCACAGATACGCAGTATTTT,CATKAGSTDTQYF
.,.,TRBV18,TRBJ2-2,TGTGCCAGCCCACCACGGCAGGCCTCCACCGGGGAGCTGTTTTTT,CASPPRQASTGELFF
many,.,TRBV19,TRBJ2-1,TGTGCCAGTAGTATAGACGCCACAGGGCCTGAGCAGTTCTTC,CASSIDATGPEQFF
many,.,TRBV7-9,TRBJ2-2,TGTGCCAGCAGCCGCCGTGGTAGCGGCGCTACCGGGGAGCTGTTTTTT,CASSRRGSGATGELFF
many,TRBD2,TRBV12-5,TRBJ2-7,TGTGCTAGTGGTCCAGGACTAGCGGGAGTAATCGAGCAGTACTTC,CASGPGLAGVIEQYF
few,.,TRBV3-1,TRBJ1-6,TGTGCCAGCAGCCAATCGAACTCACCCCTCCACTTT,CASSQSNSPLHF
.,.,TRBV6-2/TRBV6-3,TRBJ1-5,TGTGCCACCACTTCGGAGCTAGCCGGGACCCAGCATTTT,CATTSELAGTQHF
.,.,TRBV12-3/TRBV12-4,TRBJ2-7,TGTGCCAGCAGTTTAGGGACTTATAGCCGATGGGTTGACTCCTACGAGCAGTACTTC,CASSLGTYSRWVDSYEQYF
many,.,TRBV20-1,TRBJ2-1,TGCAGTGCTAGGGGGATTTCGGATGAGCAGTTCTTC,CSARGISDEQFF
many,.,TRBV20-1,TRBJ2-1,TGCAGTGCCTATCTTCCGGGCCGAGGCAATGAGCAGTTCTTC,CSAYLPGRGNEQFF
many,.,TRBV6-1,TRBJ2-4,TGTGCCAGCAGTGATAGACTAGATGACATTCAGTACTTC,CASSDRLDDIQYF
many,TRBD2,TRBV7-9,TRBJ2-1,TGTGCCAGCAGCTTAGTGGCGGGAGGTAGTGATGAGCAGTTCTTC,CASSLVAGGSDEQFF
few,.,TRBV19,TRBJ2-3,TGTGCCAGTAGGGCCTCCGTCGGAGATACGCAGTATTTT,CASRASVGDTQYF
many,TRBD2,TRBV11-1,TRBJ2-1,TGTGCCAGCAGCTTAGGGGCTAGCGGGAGTCCGGACAACAATGAGCAGTTCTTC,CASSLGASGSPDNNEQFF
many,.,TRBV12-3/TRBV12-4,TRBJ1-1,TGTGCCAGCAGAACGAGGTCCACTGAAGCTTTCTTT,CASRTRSTEAFF
many,.,TRBV27,TRBJ2-2,TGTGCCAGCGAGGGCCAGGGCGGGGAGCTGTTTTTT,CASEGQGGELFF
.,.,TRBV28,TRBJ1-2,TGTGCCAGCAGTCTAGAGACAGGAGGCCTCTATGGCTACACCTTC,CASSLETGGLYGYTF
few,TRBD2,TRBV6-2/TRBV6-3,TRBJ2-1,TGTGCCAGCAGTTGGACTAGTGAGCAGTTCTTC,CASSWTSEQFF
many,.,TRBV20-1,TRBJ1-2,TGCAGTGCTAGAGACTTCGGGGGCAGCGTTGCTAACTATGGCTACACCTTC,CSARDFGGSVANYGYTF
.,.,TRBV30,TRBJ1-2,TGTGCCTCACCGGGAGGTGGGGATAACTATGGCTACACCTTC,CASPGGGDNYGYTF